This T cell receptor beta chain comes out of a study of regulatory T cells in long-lasting Graves disease. The time point here: newly diagnosed GD, antithyroid drugs for less than 3 months. From RNA extracted from PBMCs, the TCR library was made. CDR3 regions were amplified by Arm-PCR using iRepertoire HTBI primers to build TCR beta libraries. One entry per CDR3 protein results from TCRdb running MiXCR on the multiplex PCR reads. The sample gives around 450,000 distinct CDR3 sequences, under 20% of which show up once; 12% is in the top ten. This same sample was also part of a study on T cells in Graves' hyperthyroidism and ophthalmopathy.

Specimen: peripheral blood mononuclear cells (PBMCs), collected at new diagnosis, from a patient treated with antithyroid drugs. This clonotype originated in a man in his forties with Graves disease.

CDR3 amino acids: CASSPRRTDTQYF. The CDR3 DNA sequence: TGTGCCAGCAGCCCCCGAAGGACAGATACGCAGTATTTT. This chain joins TRBV11-1 and TRBJ2-3; D unclear. V dropped 5 bases and J dropped 3 bases, with 9 bases sitting between them. The CDR3 extends over 13 amino acids. Germline V gene data show CDR1 as SGHAT and CDR2 as FQDESV (reference sequence).